This TCR beta chain was captured by sequencing in a study of beta chain features in type 1 diabetes. Study conclusions and caveats: Type 1 diabetes patients had moderately but significantly shorter TCRB CDR3s in all four CD4+ subsets.

In its sample, this clone was seen a few times. Its antigen is unidentified. As every portion of the isolated RNA was reverse transcribed, the sequencing read expressed TCRB transcripts. Produced via immunoSEQ multiplex PCR; TCRdb's table is partial and in-frame only. The table records about 160,000 clones, 10% of them present only once. CDR1 KGHSH and CDR2 LQKENI come from the germline V gene. V lost 3 bases and J lost 5; bases outside the gene matches: 10. The CDR3 is made up of 15 amino acids. This TCR came from a man aged 25-45 years with type 1 diabetes. The source material was central memory CD4+ T cells from blood. The V gene is TRBV18, the J gene TRBJ2-7; 7 positions agree with TRBD1. The CDR3 is CASSPTGTDIHEQYF. CDR3 DNA: TGTGCCAGCTCACCTACCGGGACAGACATACACGAGCAGTACTTC. Looking up the rest from reference TRBV18 and TRBJ2-7 gives the full variable domain: NAGVMQNPRHLVRRRGQEARLRCSPMKGHSHVYWYRQLPEEGLKFMVYLQKENIIDESGMPKERFSAEFPKEGPSILRIQQVVRGDSAAYFCASSPTGTDIHEQYFGPGTRLTVT.